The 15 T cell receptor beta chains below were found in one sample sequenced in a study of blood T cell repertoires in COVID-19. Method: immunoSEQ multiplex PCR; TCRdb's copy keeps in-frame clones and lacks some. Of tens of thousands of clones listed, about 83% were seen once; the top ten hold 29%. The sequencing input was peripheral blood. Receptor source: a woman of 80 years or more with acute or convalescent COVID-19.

CDR3 in DNA: TGTGCCAGTAGTCCTCTAGGAGGGTGGGAGACCCAGTACTTC. It is translated as CASSPLGGWETQYF. The V and J genes are TRBV19 and TRBJ2-5; TRBD2 is a possible D gene (6 bases). CDR1 and CDR2 from the germline V gene are LNHDA and SQIVND (reference sequence). CDR3 length: 14 residues. Trimming left V 5 bases short and J 5 bases short, with 15 bases between.

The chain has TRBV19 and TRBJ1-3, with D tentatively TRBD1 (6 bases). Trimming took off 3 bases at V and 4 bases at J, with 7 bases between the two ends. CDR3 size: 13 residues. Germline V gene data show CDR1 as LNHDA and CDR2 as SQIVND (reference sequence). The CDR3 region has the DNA TGTGCCAGTAGTATTGGGACAGGAAACACCATATATTTT. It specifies CASSIGTGNTIYF.

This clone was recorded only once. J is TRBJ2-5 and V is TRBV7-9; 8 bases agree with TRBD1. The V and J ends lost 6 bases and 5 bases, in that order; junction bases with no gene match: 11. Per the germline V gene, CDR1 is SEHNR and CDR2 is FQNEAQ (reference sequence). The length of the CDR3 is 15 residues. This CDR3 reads CASRPGGQGTETQYF. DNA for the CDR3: TGTGCCAGCAGACCCGGCGGACAGGGAACTGAGACCCAGTACTTC.

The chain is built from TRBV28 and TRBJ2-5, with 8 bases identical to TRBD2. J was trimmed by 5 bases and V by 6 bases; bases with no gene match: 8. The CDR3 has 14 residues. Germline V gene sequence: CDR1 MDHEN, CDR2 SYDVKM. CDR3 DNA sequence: TGTGCCAGCAGGACAGCGGGAGTTAGCGAGACCCAGTACTTC. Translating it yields CASRTAGVSETQYF.

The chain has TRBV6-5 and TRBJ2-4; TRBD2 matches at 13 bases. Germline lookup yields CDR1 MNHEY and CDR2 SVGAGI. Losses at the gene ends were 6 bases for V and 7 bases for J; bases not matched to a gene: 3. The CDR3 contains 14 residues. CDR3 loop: CASRTSGRYNIQYF. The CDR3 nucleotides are TGTGCCAGCAGGACTAGCGGGAGGTACAACATTCAGTACTTC.

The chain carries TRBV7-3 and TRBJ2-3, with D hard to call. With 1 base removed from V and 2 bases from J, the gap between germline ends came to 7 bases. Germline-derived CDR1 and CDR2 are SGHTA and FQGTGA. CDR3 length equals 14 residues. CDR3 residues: CASSLMGSTDTQYF. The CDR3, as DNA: TGTGCCAGCAGCTTAATGGGCTCCACAGATACGCAGTATTTT.

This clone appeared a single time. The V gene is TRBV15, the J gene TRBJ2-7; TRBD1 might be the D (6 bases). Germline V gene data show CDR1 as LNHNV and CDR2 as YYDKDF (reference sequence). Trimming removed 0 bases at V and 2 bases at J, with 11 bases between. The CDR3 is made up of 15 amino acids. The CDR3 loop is CATSRDPRGPYEQYF. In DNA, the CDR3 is TGTGCCACCAGCAGAGACCCCAGGGGTCCCTACGAGCAGTACTTC.

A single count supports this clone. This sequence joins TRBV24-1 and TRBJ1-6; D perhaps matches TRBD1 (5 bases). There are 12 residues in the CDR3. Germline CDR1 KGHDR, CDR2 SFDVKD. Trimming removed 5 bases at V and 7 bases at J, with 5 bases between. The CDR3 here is CATSAGNSPLHF. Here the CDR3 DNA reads TGTGCCACCAGTGCAGGGAATTCACCCCTCCACTTT.

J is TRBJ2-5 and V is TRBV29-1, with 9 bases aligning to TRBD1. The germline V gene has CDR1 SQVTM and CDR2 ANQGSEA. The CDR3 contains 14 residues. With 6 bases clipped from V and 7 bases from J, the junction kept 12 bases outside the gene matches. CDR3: CSVEEWDREATQYF. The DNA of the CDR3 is TGCAGCGTGGAGGAGTGGGACAGGGAGGCGACCCAGTACTTC.

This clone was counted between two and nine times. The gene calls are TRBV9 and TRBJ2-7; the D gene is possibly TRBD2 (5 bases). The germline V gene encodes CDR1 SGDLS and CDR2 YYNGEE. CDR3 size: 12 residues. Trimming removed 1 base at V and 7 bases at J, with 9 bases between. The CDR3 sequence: CASSVNSGEQYF. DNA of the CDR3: TGTGCCAGCAGCGTAAATTCGGGGGAGCAGTACTTC. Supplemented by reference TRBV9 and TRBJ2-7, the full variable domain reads DSGVTQTPKHLITATGQRVTLRCSPRSGDLSVYWYQQSLDQGLQFLIQYYNGEERAKGNILERFSAQQFPDLHSELNLSSLELGDSALYFCASSVNSGEQYFGPGTRLTVT.

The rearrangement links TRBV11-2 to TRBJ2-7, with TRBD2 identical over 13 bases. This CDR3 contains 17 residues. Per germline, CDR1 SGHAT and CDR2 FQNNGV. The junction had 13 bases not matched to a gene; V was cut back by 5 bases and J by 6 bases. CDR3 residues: CASSPSRTSGSLSEQYF. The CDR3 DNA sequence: TGTGCCAGCAGCCCTTCCCGGACTAGCGGGAGTCTGAGCGAGCAGTACTTC. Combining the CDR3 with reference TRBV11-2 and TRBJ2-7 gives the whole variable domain EAGVAQSPRYKIIEKRQSVAFWCNPISGHATLYWYQQILGQGPKLLIQFQNNGVVDDSQLPKDRFSAERLKGVDSTLKIQPAKLEDSAVYLCASSPSRTSGSLSEQYFGPGTRLTVT.

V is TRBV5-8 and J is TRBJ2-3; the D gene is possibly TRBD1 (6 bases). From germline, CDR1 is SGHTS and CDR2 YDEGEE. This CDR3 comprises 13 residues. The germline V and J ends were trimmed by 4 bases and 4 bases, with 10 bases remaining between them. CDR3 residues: CASSLDRPDTQYF. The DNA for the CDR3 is TGTGCCAGCAGCCTCGACAGGCCAGATACGCAGTATTTT.

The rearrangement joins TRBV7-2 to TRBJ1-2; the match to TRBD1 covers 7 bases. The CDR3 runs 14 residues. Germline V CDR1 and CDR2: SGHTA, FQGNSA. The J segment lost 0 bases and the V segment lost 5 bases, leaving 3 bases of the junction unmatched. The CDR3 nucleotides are TGTGCCAGCAGCCAAGGGACAGCTAACTATGGCTACACCTTC. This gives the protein CASSQGTANYGYTF.

The DNA for the CDR3 is TGTGCCAGTAAAAAGGACAGTACCTACAATGAGCAGTTCTTC. Translated, it gives CASKKDSTYNEQFF. V and J are TRBV19 and TRBJ2-1; D is perhaps TRBD1 (6 bases). Germline CDR1 and CDR2: LNHDA and SQIVND (reference sequence). CDR3 size: 14 residues. V dropped 7 bases and J dropped 2 bases, with 12 bases sitting between them.

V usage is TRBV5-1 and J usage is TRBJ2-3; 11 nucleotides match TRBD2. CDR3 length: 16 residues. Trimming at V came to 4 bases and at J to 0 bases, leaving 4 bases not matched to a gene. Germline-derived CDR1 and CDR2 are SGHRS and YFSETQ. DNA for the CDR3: TGCGCCAGCAGCGTGCTAGCGGGGGGCAGCACAGATACGCAGTATTTT. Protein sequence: CASSVLAGGSTDTQYF.